Presented here are 29 T cell receptor beta chains from one specimen sequenced in a study of cytomegalovirus exposure and HLA in healthy donors. PCR used 60 Vbeta primers and 13 Jbeta primers. The assay was immunoSEQ multiplex PCR, and TCRdb's table has in-frame clones only and misses some. The sample carries 120,000 or so clones, approximately 68% recorded once. The sample was PBMCs. These receptor sequences come from a man aged 30-40 years in good health and CMV-seropositive.

The rearrangement links TRBV7-9 to TRBJ2-7; 7 bases are a match to TRBD1. The CDR3 is 16 amino acids. The germline CDR1 and CDR2 sequences are SEHNR and FQNEAQ (reference sequence). V trimming: 3 bases; J trimming: 0 bases; junction bases outside the gene matches: 8. CDR3 nucleotide sequence: TGTGCCAGCAGCTTCCCGGGACAGATGCTCTCCTACGAGCAGTACTTC. Encoded protein: CASSFPGQMLSYEQYF.

The CDR3 bases are TGCGCCAGCAGCCAAGGCATCCTACAGGGGAGGAAGTACTTC. Amino acid sequence: CASSQGILQGRKYF. V usage is TRBV4-1 and J usage is TRBJ2-7, with D possibly being TRBD1 (7 bases). Per the germline V gene, CDR1 is MGHRA and CDR2 is YSYEKL. This CDR3 comprises 14 residues. V was shortened by 1 base and J by 11 bases, with 18 bases between the two germline ends.

This rearrangement joins TRBV2 to TRBJ1-5; TRBD1 matches 9 bases. CDR3 length equals 13 residues. With 8 bases clipped from V and 6 bases from J, the junction kept 5 bases outside the gene matches. CDR1 and CDR2 from the germline V gene are SNHLY and FYNNEI. CDR3 sequence: CASLGQGSQPQHF. The CDR3 nucleotides are TGTGCCAGCCTGGGACAGGGAAGTCAGCCCCAGCATTTT.

The table lists this clone with a few counts. This rearrangement joins TRBV7-2 to TRBJ1-2; D not certain. Germline V gene sequence: CDR1 SGHTA, CDR2 FQGNSA. This CDR3 spans 12 amino acids. V lost 5 bases to trimming and J lost 0 bases, with 4 bases between them. CDR3 sequence: CASSDTNYGYTF. The CDR3 nucleotides read TGTGCCAGCAGCGACACTAACTATGGCTACACCTTC.

This clone came up once. The chain uses TRBV7-8 and TRBJ2-3; D call uncertain. V lost 5 bases to trimming and J lost 5 bases, with 8 bases between them. The CDR3 totals 12 residues. Germline assignment: CDR1 SGHVS and CDR2 FQNEAQ. The CDR3 sequence is CASSTRRDTQYF. As DNA, the CDR3 is TGTGCCAGCAGCACCCGCAGAGATACGCAGTATTTT.

The rearrangement links TRBV9 to TRBJ2-3, with D perhaps TRBD2 (6 bases). V gave up 2 bases and J gave up 2 bases, with 9 bases separating them. Looked up from germline, CDR1 is SGDLS and CDR2 is YYNGEE. The CDR3 loop spans 14 amino acids. The DNA for the CDR3 is TGTGCCAGCAGCGTCCGGGAGAACACAGATACGCAGTATTTT. It codes for CASSVRENTDTQYF.

This clone appeared a few times. This chain joins TRBV2 and TRBJ2-3; 9 nucleotides align to TRBD2. The J segment lost 0 bases and the V segment lost 4 bases, leaving 5 bases of the junction unmatched. The CDR3 loop spans 16 amino acids. Germline-derived CDR1 and CDR2 are SNHLY and FYNNEI. This CDR3 is CASSGGREGSTDTQYF. CDR3 DNA: TGTGCCAGCAGTGGAGGGCGGGAGGGGAGCACAGATACGCAGTATTTT.

The V gene is TRBV5-1, the J gene TRBJ2-1; D gene ambiguous. CDR1 is SGHRS and CDR2 is YFSETQ in the germline V gene. V lost 1 base and J lost 4, with 6 bases in between. The CDR3 extends over 13 amino acids. The CDR3 region has the DNA TGCGCCAGCAGCTTGAGCCAATACAATGAGCAGTTCTTC. Amino acid sequence: CASSLSQYNEQFF. The entire variable domain, with the rest obtained from reference TRBV5-1 and TRBJ2-1, is as follows: KAGVTQTPRYLIKTRGQQVTLSCSPISGHRSVSWYQQTPGQGLQFLFEYFSETQRNKGNFPGRFSGRQFSNSRSEMNVSTLELGDSALYLCASSLSQYNEQFFGPGTRLTVL.

The genes are TRBV28 and TRBJ2-1; D not resolved. Trimming removed 6 bases at V and 12 bases at J, with 15 bases between. The length of the CDR3 is 12 residues. Per germline, CDR1 MDHEN and CDR2 SYDVKM. In DNA form, the CDR3 reads TGTGCCAGCAGCAGTAGACGGGTGGTGCAGTTCTTC. Encoded protein: CASSSRRVVQFF.

This chain joins TRBV6-5 and TRBJ2-5, with 7 bases identical to TRBD2. The germline V gene has CDR1 MNHEY and CDR2 SVGAGI. The junction had 5 bases not matched to a gene; V was cut back by 2 bases and J by 5 bases. This CDR3 has 14 residues. The CDR3 sequence is CASSYVSGTETQYF. In DNA form, the CDR3 reads TGTGCCAGCAGTTACGTAAGCGGGACGGAGACCCAGTACTTC.

The chain has TRBV19 and TRBJ2-4; 11 bases are a match to TRBD1. There are 15 residues in the CDR3. V trimming: 5 bases; J trimming: 7 bases; junction bases outside the gene matches: 7. Looked up from germline, CDR1 is LNHDA and CDR2 is SQIVND (reference sequence). This chain's CDR3 is CASSAWTGGSNIQYF. CDR3 bases: TGTGCCAGTAGTGCTTGGACAGGGGGCTCTAACATTCAGTACTTC.

Remarks on this clone: The same CDR3 also results from other DNA sequences found in this sample. The rearrangement joins TRBV14 to TRBJ1-1; D possibly corresponds to TRBD1 (5 bases). Trimming shortened V by 1 base and J by 1 base, and 10 bases separated the two germline ends. Germline values: CDR1 SGHDN, CDR2 FVKESK. The CDR3 sequence is 15 residues long. The CDR3 DNA is TGTGCCAGCAGCCAAGTTGGGGGGAGGAACACTGAAGCTTTCTTT. This sequence encodes CASSQVGGRNTEAFF.

The rearrangement joins TRBV19 to TRBJ2-1; D unresolved. Germline V gene sequence: CDR1 LNHDA, CDR2 SQIVND (reference sequence). V was clipped by 1 base and J by 1 base, with 8 bases between them. The CDR3 has 15 amino acids. The CDR3, as DNA: TGTGCCAGTAGTATAGGATACGGGTCCTACAATGAGCAGTTCTTC. Amino acid sequence: CASSIGYGSYNEQFF. Full variable domain (remainder filled in from reference TRBV19 and TRBJ2-1): DGGITQSPKYLFRKEGQNVTLSCEQNLNHDAMYWYRQDPGQGLRLIYYSQIVNDFQKGDIAEGYSVSREKKESFPLTVTSAQKNPTAFYLCASSIGYGSYNEQFFGPGTRLTVL.

This clone turned up a few times. The chain uses TRBV27 and TRBJ2-7; perhaps TRBD1 as D (5 bases). This CDR3 has 15 amino acids. The germline CDR1 and CDR2 sequences are MNHEY and SMNVEV (reference sequence). V lost 5 bases and J lost 2, with 16 bases in between. CDR3 DNA sequence: TGTGCCAGCAGTCCCGCAGGGTCGTCCCCCTACGAGCAGTACTTC. Amino acid sequence: CASSPAGSSPYEQYF.

This chain connects TRBV10-3 to TRBJ2-1; 7 bases fit TRBD1. Germline values: CDR1 ENHRY, CDR2 SYGVKD. Losses at the gene ends were 0 bases for V and 2 bases for J; bases not matched to a gene: 7. This CDR3 spans 17 amino acids. The DNA for the CDR3 is TGTGCCATCAGTGAGTCCAGGGGGAGAAGTACCTACAATGAGCAGTTCTTC. It codes for CAISESRGRSTYNEQFF.

The V gene is TRBV7-2, the J gene TRBJ2-7; 8 bases are shared with TRBD2. V trimming: 7 bases; J trimming: 7 bases; junction bases outside the gene matches: 9. CDR1 SGHTA and CDR2 FQGNSA come from the germline V gene. The CDR3 is 13 residues long. The CDR3 nucleotides are TGTGCCAGCACCGAAGAGCGGGAGAGGGAGCAGTACTTC. Protein: CASTEEREREQYF. Full variable domain (remainder filled in from reference TRBV7-2 and TRBJ2-7): GAGVSQSPSNKVTEKGKDVELRCDPISGHTALYWYRQSLGQGLEFLIYFQGNSAPDKSGLPSDRFSAERTGGSVSTLTIQRTQQEDSAVYLCASTEEREREQYFGPGTRLTVT.

This sequence joins TRBV4-1 and TRBJ2-4; the D gene is possibly TRBD1 (5 bases). With 2 bases removed from V and 7 bases from J, the gap between germline ends came to 12 bases. This CDR3 comprises 14 residues. Germline CDR1 MGHRA, CDR2 YSYEKL. The CDR3 sequence is CASSQRQSRNIQYF. The DNA of the CDR3 is TGCGCCAGCAGCCAACGACAGTCCCGGAACATTCAGTACTTC.

The chain joins TRBV19 to TRBJ2-6; a possible D gene is TRBD1 (5 bases). Germline V lookup: CDR1 LNHDA, CDR2 SQIVND (reference sequence). There are 13 residues in the CDR3. V was clipped by 11 bases and J by 2 bases, with 10 bases between them. The CDR3 loop is CAGRVTGANVLTF. The CDR3 DNA reads TGTGCCGGCAGGGTTACTGGGGCCAACGTCCTGACTTTC.

V is TRBV9 and J is TRBJ2-7; weak D call: TRBD1 (7 bases). Germline lookup yields CDR1 SGDLS and CDR2 YYNGEE. There are 14 residues in the CDR3. Between the trimmed V and J ends, which lost 0 bases and 6 bases, there was a span of 13 bases. CDR3 bases: TGTGCCAGCAGCGTAGGACTAGGGGGCGGCGAGCAGTACTTC. Its protein product is CASSVGLGGGEQYF.

The chain is built from TRBV27 and TRBJ2-3, with 8 bases fitting TRBD2. The CDR3 length is 15 residues. The J segment lost 1 base and the V segment lost 3 bases, leaving 3 bases of the junction unmatched. Germline CDR1 reads MNHEY; CDR2 reads SMNVEV (reference sequence). CDR3 region: CASSFQAGGTDTQYF. CDR3 nucleotide sequence: TGTGCCAGCAGTTTTCAAGCGGGAGGCACAGATACGCAGTATTTT.

This rearrangement joins TRBV6-5 to TRBJ2-1; the D is unclear. CDR1 and CDR2 (germline): MNHEY, SVGAGI. This CDR3 spans 13 amino acids. Trimming removed 0 bases at V and 2 bases at J, with 2 bases between. CDR3 region: CASSYSAYNEQFF. The CDR3, as DNA: TGTGCCAGCAGTTACTCCGCCTACAATGAGCAGTTCTTC.

This sequence joins TRBV6-6 and TRBJ2-1; 8 bases agree with TRBD1. Trimming took 0 bases from V and 0 from J; bases not matched to a gene: 1. The CDR3 is 16 residues long. Germline CDR1 reads MNHNY; CDR2 reads SVGAGI (reference sequence). The CDR3 nucleotides read TGTGCCAGCAGTTACTCCACAGGGGGCTCCTACAATGAGCAGTTCTTC. Amino acids: CASSYSTGGSYNEQFF.

J is TRBJ2-2 and V is TRBV27, with D possibly being TRBD2 (6 bases). From germline, CDR1 is MNHEY and CDR2 SMNVEV (reference sequence). The V end was cut by 5 bases, the J end by 3 bases, with 16 bases between. The CDR3 spans 16 residues. The CDR3 loop reads CASSLPEGGYTGELFF. The CDR3 nucleotides are TGTGCCAGCAGTCTCCCCGAGGGAGGATACACCGGGGAGCTGTTTTTT.

CDR3 protein: CASSSDPGQGDYGYTF. DNA of the CDR3: TGTGCCAGCAGCTCCGATCCCGGACAGGGAGACTATGGCTACACCTTC. The chain links TRBV7-9 to TRBJ1-2; 8 bases agree with TRBD1. V lost 4 bases and J lost 3; bases outside the gene matches: 10. The CDR3 is 16 residues long. Germline V lookup: CDR1 SEHNR, CDR2 FQNEAQ (reference sequence).

The chain combines TRBV6-5 with TRBJ2-7; 8 positions agree with TRBD2. The CDR3 covers 14 residues. The trim removed 6 bases at V and 2 bases at J, leaving 6 bases unmatched. Germline V gene lookup returns CDR1 MNHEY and CDR2 SVGAGI. The CDR3 loop reads CASRLAGGPYEQYF. The CDR3 DNA is TGTGCCAGCAGGCTGGCGGGAGGCCCCTACGAGCAGTACTTC.

This clone appeared a few times. V usage is TRBV18 and J usage is TRBJ2-1, with TRBD1 matching over 12 bases. The junction had 2 bases not matched to a gene; V was cut back by 3 bases and J by 5 bases. The germline V gene has CDR1 KGHSH and CDR2 LQKENI. The CDR3 totals 15 residues. CDR3 loop: CASSPGQGANNEQFF. The CDR3 DNA reads TGTGCCAGCTCACCGGGACAGGGGGCTAACAATGAGCAGTTCTTC.

Concerning this clone: This sample also contains other DNA sequences that code for the same CDR3. The rearrangement joins TRBV29-1 to TRBJ2-3; D remains ambiguous. CDR1 and CDR2 from the germline V gene are SQVTM and ANQGSEA. The ends were cut back, 3 bases at V and 2 bases at J, with 6 bases in the middle. This CDR3 region has 12 residues. The CDR3 reads CSVDRSTDTQYF. CDR3 sequence (DNA): TGCAGCGTTGACAGGTCCACAGATACGCAGTATTTT.

There are a few counts of this clone. The chain has TRBV7-9 and TRBJ2-5; possible D gene TRBD1, 6 bases. There are 13 residues in the CDR3. Germline values: CDR1 SEHNR, CDR2 FQNEAQ (reference sequence). The V end was cut by 6 bases, the J end by 3 bases, with 11 bases between. Written as DNA, the CDR3 is TGTGCCAGCAGGGTACACAGGGAAGAGACCCAGTACTTC. Protein: CASRVHREETQYF. Looking up the rest from reference TRBV7-9 and TRBJ2-5 gives the full variable domain: DTGVSQNPRHKITKRGQNVTFRCDPISEHNRLYWYRQTLGQGPEFLTYFQNEAQLEKSRLLSDRFSAERPKGSFSTLEIQRTEQGDSAMYLCASRVHREETQYFGPGTRLLVL.

The V and J genes are TRBV5-1 and TRBJ2-7; D call uncertain. This CDR3 comprises 14 residues. V lost 4 bases, J lost 2 bases, and 13 bases lay in between. The germline V gene has CDR1 SGHRS and CDR2 YFSETQ. This CDR3 is CASSLSGTPYEQYF. The CDR3 bases are TGCGCCAGCAGCCTTAGTGGTACCCCCTACGAGCAGTACTTC.